A single sample is the source of the 23 T cell receptor beta chains below, sequenced in a study of control samples from healthy donors and cancer patients. TCRdb keeps only in-frame clones here, not all; method: immunoSEQ multiplex PCR. The table shows some 120,000 clones, with over 75% occurring only once. Sequencing input: PBMCs. Every receptor here comes from a woman between 50 and 59 years old with colorectal cancer.

The J gene is TRBJ1-2, the V gene TRBV6-5; possible D gene TRBD1, 5 bases. The germline CDR1 and CDR2 sequences are MNHEY and SVGAGI. Trimming removed 5 bases from V and 8 bases from J, with 12 bases in between. The CDR3 has 12 amino acids. This CDR3 is CASSNFAGGYTF. The CDR3, as DNA: TGTGCCAGCAGTAACTTTGCAGGGGGCTACACCTTC.

The chain is built from TRBV7-3 and TRBJ1-6, with a tentative D call TRBD1 (6 bases). The germline V and J ends were trimmed by 3 bases and 5 bases, with 26 bases remaining between them. The CDR3 has 20 amino acids. Germline CDR1 is SGHTA and CDR2 is FQGTGA. The CDR3 here is CASSLTWARHREGHNSPLHF. The CDR3 DNA is TGTGCCAGCAGCTTGACTTGGGCTCGGCACAGGGAGGGACATAATTCACCCCTCCACTTT.

The rearrangement uses TRBV6-5 and TRBJ2-2, with 7 positions matching TRBD1. CDR1 MNHEY and CDR2 SVGAGI come from the germline V gene. The CDR3 has 15 amino acids. J gave up 7 bases and V 11 bases, and 16 bases lay outside the gene matches. The CDR3 reads CAAAHDRARGGELFF. CDR3 nucleotides: TGTGCCGCCGCTCACGACAGGGCGAGGGGCGGGGAGCTGTTTTTT.

The chain carries TRBV30 and TRBJ2-5, with 14 bases matching TRBD2. The CDR3 runs to 21 residues. The germline CDR1 and CDR2 sequences are GTSNPN and SVGIG (reference sequence). Losses at the gene ends were 3 bases for V and 0 bases for J; bases not matched to a gene: 18. The CDR3 here is CAWRIGVSRLAGGSYQETQYF. The CDR3 DNA reads TGTGCCTGGAGGATCGGGGTATCGAGACTAGCGGGGGGGTCGTACCAAGAGACCCAGTACTTC.

CDR3 protein: CASSLQGEQYF. The CDR3 nucleotides read TGCGCCAGCAGCTTGCAAGGGGAGCAGTACTTC. The rearrangement uses TRBV5-1 and TRBJ2-7, with D unresolved. Germline V lookup: CDR1 SGHRS, CDR2 YFSETQ. The V end was cut by 1 base, the J end by 7 bases, with 6 bases between. This CDR3 has 11 residues.

This chain joins TRBV6-4 and TRBJ2-2; D tentatively reads TRBD1 or TRBD2 (6 bases each). The CDR3 has 17 amino acids. The V gene lost 5 bases and the J gene lost 3 bases, with 19 bases spanning the gap. The germline V gene has CDR1 MRHNA and CDR2 SNTAGT. DNA for the CDR3: TGTGCCAGCAGTCGGGGGCCGTCCGGGGCGGACACCGGGGAGCTGTTTTTT. Protein product: CASSRGPSGADTGELFF.

The chain joins TRBV28 to TRBJ2-3; D possibly corresponds to TRBD2 (6 bases). Trimming stripped 4 bases from V and 2 bases from J, with 10 bases between. The CDR3 has 14 residues. Germline V gene data show CDR1 as MDHEN and CDR2 as SYDVKM. CDR3 loop: CASSSRTTTDTQYF. The CDR3 DNA reads TGTGCCAGCAGTTCTCGGACTACCACAGATACGCAGTATTTT. The variable domain in full, completed from reference TRBV28 and TRBJ2-3, reads DVKVTQSSRYLVKRTGEKVFLECVQDMDHENMFWYRQDPGLGLRLIYFSYDVKMKEKGDIPEGYSVSREKKERFSLILESASTNQTSMYLCASSSRTTTDTQYFGPGTRLTVL.

The chain is built from TRBV20-1 and TRBJ2-1, with D perhaps TRBD2 (5 bases). This CDR3 is 13 amino acids long. CDR1 DFQATT and CDR2 SNEGSKA come from the germline V gene (reference sequence). V lost 3 bases, J lost 5 bases, and 11 bases lay in between. In DNA, the CDR3 is TGCAGTGCTAGTCCCCCGGGGAACAATGAGCAGTTCTTC. This sequence encodes CSASPPGNNEQFF.

The chain carries TRBV24-1 and TRBJ2-5, with TRBD2 matching over 11 bases. The CDR3 loop spans 15 amino acids. The V gene's germline CDR1 is KGHDR and CDR2 SFDVKD. The junction had 4 bases not matched to a gene; V was cut back by 3 bases and J by 5 bases. The CDR3 protein is CATSDPTSGAETQYF. The CDR3 nucleotides read TGTGCCACCAGTGATCCGACTAGCGGGGCGGAGACCCAGTACTTC.

The J gene is TRBJ2-5, the V gene TRBV27; D not resolved. Germline lookup yields CDR1 MNHEY and CDR2 SMNVEV (reference sequence). Trimming shortened V by 6 bases and J by 7 bases, and 9 bases separated the two germline ends. The CDR3 totals 11 residues. In DNA, the CDR3 is TGTGCCAGCAGCGACTCCGTGACCCAGTACTTC. It codes for CASSDSVTQYF.

The chain links TRBV5-1 to TRBJ1-4, with D perhaps matching TRBD1 (6 bases). Germline V lookup: CDR1 SGHRS, CDR2 YFSETQ. Between the trimmed V and J ends, which lost 0 bases and 8 bases, there was a span of 17 bases. The CDR3 spans 16 residues. For the CDR3, the DNA is TGCGCCAGCAGCTTGGATTCTTGGGACACTTTCGAAAAACTGTTTTTT. The encoded protein is CASSLDSWDTFEKLFF.

The chain combines TRBV24-1 with TRBJ1-1; D is possibly TRBD1 (5 bases). The germline V and J ends were trimmed by 3 bases and 5 bases, with 9 bases remaining between them. In germline, CDR1 is KGHDR, CDR2 SFDVKD. The CDR3 extends over 13 amino acids. This CDR3 reads CATSDNTGTEAFF. In DNA, the CDR3 is TGTGCCACCAGTGATAACACAGGTACTGAAGCTTTCTTT.

This sequence joins TRBV2 and TRBJ1-1; tentative D call: TRBD1 (5 bases). The CDR3 extends over 15 amino acids. The germline V and J ends were trimmed by 5 bases and 2 bases, with 15 bases remaining between them. Looked up from germline, CDR1 is SNHLY and CDR2 is FYNNEI. The CDR3 DNA reads TGTGCCAGCAGTCTCCAAGGGGAAGGAAACACTGAAGCTTTCTTT. This translates into CASSLQGEGNTEAFF.

This chain connects TRBV12-3 or TRBV12-4 to TRBJ1-1, with D possibly TRBD1 on 6 matching bases. Trimming shortened V by 5 bases and J by 8 bases, and 15 bases separated the two germline ends. This CDR3 is 13 amino acids long. The CDR3 loop is CASSPDRVGEAFF. CDR3 bases: TGTGCCAGCAGTCCGGACAGAGTTGGAGAAGCTTTCTTT.

Concerning this clone: One end of the junction does not line up with germline, which may come from a read error. The J gene is TRBJ1-2, the V gene TRBV9; a possible D gene is TRBD1 (6 bases). The CDR3 consists of 14 residues. Germline V CDR1 and CDR2: SGDLS, YYNGEE. The CDR3 nucleotides are TGTGCCAGCACCGTAGGGGGAATTTTTGATGGCTACACCTTC. Its protein product is CASTVGGIFDGYTF. Full variable domain (remainder filled in from reference TRBV9 and TRBJ1-2): DSGVTQTPKHLITATGQRVTLRCSPRSGDLSVYWYQQSLDQGLQFLIQYYNGEERAKGNILERFSAQQFPDLHSELNLSSLELGDSALYFCASTVGGIFDGYTFGSGTRLTVV.

V gene TRBV7-8 combines with J gene TRBJ2-5; the D gene is possibly TRBD1 (7 bases). CDR3 length: 15 amino acids. Germline assignment: CDR1 SGHVS and CDR2 FQNEAQ. Trimming took 2 bases from V and 4 from J, leaving 14 bases between them. The CDR3 DNA is TGTGCCAGCAGCTTAAAGCACAGGGGAGGAGAGACCCAGTACTTC. It specifies CASSLKHRGGETQYF.

This clone was observed a single time. The rearrangement uses TRBV9 and TRBJ1-6; D ambiguous. V lost 0 bases, J lost 10 bases, and 11 bases lay in between. The CDR3 length is 14 residues. The germline CDR1 and CDR2 sequences are SGDLS and YYNGEE. In DNA, the CDR3 is TGTGCCAGCAGCGTAGATATAGTGTCCTCACCCCTCCACTTT. Residues: CASSVDIVSSPLHF. The entire variable domain, with the rest obtained from reference TRBV9 and TRBJ1-6, is as follows: DSGVTQTPKHLITATGQRVTLRCSPRSGDLSVYWYQQSLDQGLQFLIQYYNGEERAKGNILERFSAQQFPDLHSELNLSSLELGDSALYFCASSVDIVSSPLHFGNGTRLTVT.

V is TRBV13 and J is TRBJ2-5, with D hard to call. Germline CDR1 reads PRHDT; CDR2 reads FYEKMQ (reference sequence). The length of the CDR3 is 18 residues. Trimming cost V 0 bases and J 0 bases, with 17 bases left between them. The CDR3 bases are TGTGCCAGCAGCTTAGGCCTGGTGGGTACTGCCTACCAAGAGACCCAGTACTTC. This translates into CASSLGLVGTAYQETQYF.

The V call is TRBV11-2, the J call TRBJ1-1; D remains ambiguous. The CDR3 loop spans 14 amino acids. Per the germline V gene, CDR1 is SGHAT and CDR2 is FQNNGV. Trimming took 1 base from V and 2 from J, leaving 8 bases between them. The CDR3 reads CASSLAAGNTEAFF. CDR3 DNA: TGTGCCAGCAGCTTAGCGGCCGGCAACACTGAAGCTTTCTTT.

The CDR3 reads CASSMSRGGGDTQYF. The CDR3 bases are TGTGCCAGTAGTATGTCCAGGGGAGGGGGAGATACGCAGTATTTT. This sequence joins TRBV19 and TRBJ2-3, with D possibly matching TRBD2 (7 bases). Trimming took 3 bases from V and 5 from J, leaving 15 bases between them. The CDR3 is 15 residues long. The germline V gene has CDR1 LNHDA and CDR2 SQIVND (reference sequence).

The CDR3 nucleotides read TGCGCCAGCAGCTCCGGGACTAGAACGAAAAATGAGCAGTTCTTC. Protein product: CASSSGTRTKNEQFF. The rearrangement joins TRBV5-1 to TRBJ2-1, with 8 bases that match TRBD2. Trimming took 3 bases from V and 7 from J; bases not matched to a gene: 9. Germline assignment: CDR1 SGHRS and CDR2 YFSETQ. The CDR3 is 15 residues long.

This clone occurred once. V gene TRBV30 combines with J gene TRBJ1-5; D is ambiguous. Trimming left V 3 bases short and J 6 bases short, with 12 bases between. The CDR3 length is 13 residues. Germline V lookup: CDR1 GTSNPN, CDR2 SVGIG (reference sequence). CDR3 region: CAWSGSGLQPQHF. CDR3 nucleotides: TGTGCCTGGAGCGGGTCGGGTCTTCAGCCCCAGCATTTT.

The table lists this clone with a count of one. V gene TRBV5-1 combines with J gene TRBJ1-1; D possibly corresponds to TRBD1 (5 bases). Trimming cost V 0 bases and J 4 bases, with 10 bases left between them. CDR1 SGHRS and CDR2 YFSETQ come from the germline V gene. CDR3 length equals 14 residues. CDR3: CASSLGGWGTEAFF. The CDR3 nucleotides are TGCGCCAGCAGCTTGGGGGGGTGGGGCACTGAAGCTTTCTTT.